These 15 T cell receptor beta chains were sequenced from one sample in a study of immune heterogeneity within non-small cell lung tumors listed by TCRdb under 2018. For the TCR template, genomic DNA was extracted from bulk tumor tissue, and approximately 540 ng of gDNA was amplified for each sample. Multiple biopsies per primary tumor were taken during surgery, spaced as far apart as possible within the tumor mass. The study cohort was described as untreated and was composed of newly diagnosed NSCLC cases undergoing curative surgery. Reads for this sample came from a HiSeq X Ten. The TCR beta CDR3 region was amplified with a multiplex PCR system whose first round of around 10 cycles used 32 V-gene forward primers and 13 J-gene reverse primers. The public reads were run again by TCRdb, first through fastp at Q25 and then through MiXCR, and only productive beta chains were kept. Rows matching on CDR3 protein sequence are summarized as one entry with the most common DNA and genes. Across this sample there are 9,500 to 12,000 distinct CDR3 sequences, with approximately 21% seen only once. Under 4% of the sample is taken by the ten largest.

Sequences were obtained from lung tumor tissue. The source of these receptors is a man in his sixties with non-small cell lung cancer.

This clonotype came up a few times. The J gene is TRBJ2-3, the V gene TRBV5-1, with D possibly TRBD2 on 5 matching bases. V dropped 4 bases and J dropped 4 bases, with 13 bases sitting between them. The CDR3 loop spans 14 amino acids. Germline CDR1 reads SGHRS; CDR2 reads YFSETQ. This CDR3 is CASSVGIKADTQYF. In nucleotides, the CDR3 is TGCGCCAGCAGCGTCGGGATTAAGGCAGATACGCAGTATTTT.

To note about this clonotype: Given a much more abundant clone one base away, this may be a read error. In this CDR3 the conserved last residue, phenylalanine or tryptophan, is missing, so a read error is likely. V and J are TRBV20-1 and TRBJ1-2; D remains unclear. The CDR3 has 15 amino acids. The V gene's germline CDR1 is DFQATT and CDR2 SNEGSKA (reference sequence). V lost 4 bases, J lost 4 bases, and 19 bases lay in between. The CDR3 sequence: CSATRVLLKGYGYTL. The CDR3 nucleotides are TGCAGTGCTACGAGGGTGCTCCTCAAGGGCTATGGCTACACCCTC.

By share, this clonotype counts as medium-sized (0.01 to 0.1%). The V call is TRBV24-1, the J call TRBJ2-7; D is undetermined. Trimming removed 5 bases from V and 6 bases from J, with 10 bases in between. The germline gives CDR1 KGHDR, CDR2 SFDVKD. This CDR3 has 12 residues. This chain's CDR3 is CATSAGVSEQYF. The DNA of the CDR3 is TGTGCCACCAGTGCTGGTGTCTCCGAGCAGTACTTC.

This clonotype was detected only a few times. The chain recombines TRBV19 with TRBJ2-2; perhaps D is TRBD1 or TRBD2 (5 bases each). This CDR3 has 16 residues. Per the germline V gene, CDR1 is LNHDA and CDR2 is SQIVND (reference sequence). Trimming removed 3 bases from V and 0 bases from J, with 11 bases in between. For the CDR3, the DNA is TGTGCCAGTAGTATTAGGGACGGATCGAACACCGGGGAGCTGTTTTTT. Translation gives CASSIRDGSNTGELFF.

This clonotype showed up just a few times. The chain carries TRBV3-1 and TRBJ1-2; a possible D gene is TRBD1 (5 bases). Germline CDR1 is LGHDT and CDR2 is YNNKEL (reference sequence). Trimming left V 0 bases short and J 3 bases short, with 11 bases between. The CDR3 is made up of 15 amino acids. CDR3 DNA sequence: TGTGCCAGCAGCCAAGAAACCAGGGCCTACTATGGCTACACCTTC. This sequence encodes CASSQETRAYYGYTF.

On this clonotype itself: With a much larger clone just one base away, this may be a read error. This chain joins TRBV19 and TRBJ2-3; TRBD2 agrees at 7 bases. This CDR3 region has 16 residues. With 3 bases clipped from V and 0 bases from J, the junction kept 6 bases outside the gene matches. The V gene's germline CDR1 is LNHDA and CDR2 SQIVND (reference sequence). The CDR3 sequence is CASSIPSGTSTDTQYF. The CDR3 DNA reads as TGTGCCAGTAGTATCCCTAGCGGAACTAGCACAGATACGCAGTATTTT.

This clonotype is deemed medium-sized. The chain is built from TRBV20-1 and TRBJ1-2; the D gene is possibly TRBD1 (6 bases). Germline CDR1 is DFQATT and CDR2 is SNEGSKA (reference sequence). Trimming shortened V by 4 bases and J by 4 bases, and 10 bases separated the two germline ends. The CDR3 is 12 residues long. The CDR3 spells CSAKPGAYGYTF. DNA for the CDR3: TGCAGTGCTAAGCCAGGGGCCTATGGCTACACCTTC.

By frequency in the sample, this clonotype is medium-sized (0.01 to 0.1%). This chain connects TRBV4-2 to TRBJ2-6; D gene unclear. CDR3 length: 18 amino acids. V was shortened by 1 base and J by 2 bases, with 15 bases between the two germline ends. Germline V CDR1 and CDR2: LGHNA, YNFKEQ. The CDR3 loop is CASSQAEGRGTGANVLTF. CDR3 nucleotides: TGTGCCAGCAGCCAAGCCGAAGGACGTGGGACTGGGGCCAACGTCCTGACTTTC.

The V and J genes are TRBV30 and TRBJ2-1; 7 positions match TRBD2. The CDR3 is 14 residues long. V was pared by 8 bases and J by 1 base, with 8 bases of the junction left unmatched. CDR1 is GTSNPN and CDR2 is SVGIG in the germline V gene (reference sequence). CDR3: CAAGPAGSYNEQFF. Written as DNA, the CDR3 is TGTGCCGCCGGCCCAGCGGGATCCTACAATGAGCAGTTCTTC. The whole variable domain, remainder taken from reference TRBV30 and TRBJ2-1, is SQTIHQWPATLVQPVGSPLSLECTVEGTSNPNLYWYRQAAGRGLQLLFYSVGIGQISSEVPQNLSASRPQDRQFILSSKKLLLSDSGFYLCAAGPAGSYNEQFFGPGTRLTVL.

This clonotype was seen a single time. The germline gene is not matched at one end of the junction; a read error may be the cause. The chain is built from TRBV11-3 and TRBJ2-1, with a tentative D call TRBD2 (6 bases). The germline V gene has CDR1 SGHNT and CDR2 YENEEA. This CDR3 contains 15 residues. As DNA, the CDR3 is TGTGCCAGCAGCTTGACGGGAGAAGGTTACAATGAGCAGTCCTTC. Encoded protein: CASSLTGEGYNEQSF.

V and J are TRBV19 and TRBJ2-1, with 8 bases aligning to TRBD2. Germline V gives CDR1 LNHDA, CDR2 SQIVND (reference sequence). CDR3 length: 14 residues. Trimming at V came to 6 bases and at J to 3 bases, leaving 4 bases not matched to a gene. The CDR3 DNA follows: TGTGCCAGTAGGGGTAGCGGGATCTACAATGAGCAGTTCTTC. Translating gives CASRGSGIYNEQFF.

This clonotype is medium-sized (0.01 to 0.1%). This chain uses TRBV20-1 with TRBJ2-7, with 14 bases fitting TRBD2. The germline V gene has CDR1 DFQATT and CDR2 SNEGSKA (reference sequence). This CDR3 has 14 amino acids. V shed 6 bases, J shed 6 bases, and the junction held 7 bases outside the gene matches. Here the CDR3 DNA reads TGCAGTGCCCTTGGGACTAGCGGGAGTCGCGAGCAGTACTTC. It codes for CSALGTSGSREQYF.

By share, this clonotype ranks as medium-sized (0.01 to 0.1%). The chain combines TRBV15 with TRBJ1-4, with a weak D call TRBD1 (5 bases). This CDR3 is 13 amino acids long. Per the germline V gene, CDR1 is LNHNV and CDR2 is YYDKDF (reference sequence). Deletions cut 3 bases from V and 5 bases from J, with 7 bases between. The DNA of the CDR3 is TGTGCCACCAGCAGGACAGACAATGAAAAACTGTTTTTT. Translating it yields CATSRTDNEKLFF.

In regard to this clonotype: A much more abundant neighbour one base away suggests this may be a read error. The rearrangement uses TRBV14 and TRBJ2-7; D gene ambiguous. This CDR3 region has 13 residues. Germline-derived CDR1 and CDR2 are SGHDN and FVKESK. CDR3 loop: CAGSLVQSYEQYF. Here the CDR3 DNA reads TGTGCCGGCAGCCTCGTACAGAGCTACGAGCAGTACTTC.

This clonotype is labeled medium-sized (0.01 to 0.1%). This rearrangement joins TRBV6-1 to TRBJ1-4; possibly TRBD1 for D (6 bases). V was shortened by 6 bases and J by 6 bases, with 14 bases between the two germline ends. Looked up from germline, CDR1 is MNHNS and CDR2 is SASEGT. This CDR3 region has 14 residues. The chain's CDR3 is CASRLGGGDEKLFF. For the CDR3, the DNA is TGTGCCAGCAGACTAGGGGGAGGGGATGAAAAACTGTTTTTT.